This T cell receptor (beta chain) was sequenced in a study of T-cell memory formation after mild COVID-19. The CDR3 length is 14 residues. The germline gives CDR1 SGHTA, CDR2 FQGNSA. V lost 5 bases and J lost 0, with 10 bases in between. TCRdb re-derived calls from the 5' RACE reads in MiXCR, one entry per CDR3 protein. The sample lists about 440,000 distinct CDR3 sequences; 20% were seen once. This clonotype was picked up a small number of times. Sequenced: PBMCs or a T cell subset sorted from them (not recorded which). The chain has TRBV7-2 and TRBJ2-5; D is unresolved. This TCR was recovered from an adult woman who had mild COVID-19 (a few samples of this study predate the infection). Cell type and time point are not known. CDR3 coding DNA: TGTGCCAGCAGCAGAGACCCTAACCAAGAGACCCAGTACTTC. This sequence encodes CASSRDPNQETQYF.